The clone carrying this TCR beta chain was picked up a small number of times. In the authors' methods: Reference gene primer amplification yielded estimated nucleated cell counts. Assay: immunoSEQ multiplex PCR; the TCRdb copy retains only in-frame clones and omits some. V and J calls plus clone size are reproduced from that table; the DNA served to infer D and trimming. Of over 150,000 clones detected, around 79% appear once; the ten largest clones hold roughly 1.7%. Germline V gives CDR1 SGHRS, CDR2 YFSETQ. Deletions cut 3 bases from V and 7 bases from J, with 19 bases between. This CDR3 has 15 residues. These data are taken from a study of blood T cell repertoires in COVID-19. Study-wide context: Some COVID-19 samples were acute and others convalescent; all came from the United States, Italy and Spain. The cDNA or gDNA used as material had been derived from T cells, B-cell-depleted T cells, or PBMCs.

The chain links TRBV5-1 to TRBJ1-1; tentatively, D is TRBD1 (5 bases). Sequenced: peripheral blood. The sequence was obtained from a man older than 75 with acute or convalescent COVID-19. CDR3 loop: CASSSETMTAGEAFF. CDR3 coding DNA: TGCGCCAGCAGCTCCGAAACGATGACAGCTGGTGAAGCTTTCTTT.